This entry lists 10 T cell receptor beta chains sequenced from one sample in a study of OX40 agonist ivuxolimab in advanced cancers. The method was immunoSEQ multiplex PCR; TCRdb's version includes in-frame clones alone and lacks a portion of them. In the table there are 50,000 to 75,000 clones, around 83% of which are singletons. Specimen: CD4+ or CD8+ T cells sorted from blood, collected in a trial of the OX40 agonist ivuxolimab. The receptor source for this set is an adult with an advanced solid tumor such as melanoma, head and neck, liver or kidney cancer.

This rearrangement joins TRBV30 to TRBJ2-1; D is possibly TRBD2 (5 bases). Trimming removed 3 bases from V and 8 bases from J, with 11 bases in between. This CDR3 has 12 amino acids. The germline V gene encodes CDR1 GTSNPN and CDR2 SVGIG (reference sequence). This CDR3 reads CAWSTRPDEQFF. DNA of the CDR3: TGTGCCTGGAGCACTAGGCCAGATGAGCAGTTCTTC.

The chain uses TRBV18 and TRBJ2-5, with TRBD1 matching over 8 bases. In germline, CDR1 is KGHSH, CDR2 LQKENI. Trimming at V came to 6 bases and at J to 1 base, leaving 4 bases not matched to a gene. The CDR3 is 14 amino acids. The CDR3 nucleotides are TGTGCCAGCTCCCTGGACAGGGTCCAAGAGACCCAGTACTTC. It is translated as CASSLDRVQETQYF.

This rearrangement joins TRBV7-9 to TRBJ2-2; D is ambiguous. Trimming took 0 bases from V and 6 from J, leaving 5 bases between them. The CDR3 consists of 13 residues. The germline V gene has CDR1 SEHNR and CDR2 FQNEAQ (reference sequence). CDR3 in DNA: TGTGCCAGCAGCTTAGCCCAACCCGGGGAGCTGTTTTTT. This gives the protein CASSLAQPGELFF.

CDR3 amino acids: CASSQVGGSYEQYF. DNA of the CDR3: TGTGCCAGCAGCCAAGTTGGGGGCTCCTACGAGCAGTACTTC. The chain links TRBV4-2 to TRBJ2-7; D tentatively reads TRBD1 or TRBD2 (5 bases each). CDR3 length: 14 amino acids. Trimming left V 1 base short and J 0 bases short, with 7 bases between. The germline V gene encodes CDR1 LGHNA and CDR2 YNFKEQ.

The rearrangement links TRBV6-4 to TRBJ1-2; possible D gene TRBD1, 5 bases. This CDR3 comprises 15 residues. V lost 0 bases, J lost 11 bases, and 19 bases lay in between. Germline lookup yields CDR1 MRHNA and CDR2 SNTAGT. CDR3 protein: CASSDSQGESMGYTF. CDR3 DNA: TGTGCCAGCAGTGACTCCCAGGGCGAATCTATGGGGTACACCTTC.

The CDR3 protein is CASSQGFADPYEQYF. The DNA of the CDR3 is TGTGCCAGCAGCCAAGGGTTCGCGGATCCTTACGAGCAGTACTTC. The V gene is TRBV4-2, the J gene TRBJ2-7; D gene uncertain. Between the trimmed V and J ends, which lost 1 base and 4 bases, there was a span of 14 bases. CDR3 length equals 15 residues. Germline V gene lookup returns CDR1 LGHNA and CDR2 YNFKEQ.

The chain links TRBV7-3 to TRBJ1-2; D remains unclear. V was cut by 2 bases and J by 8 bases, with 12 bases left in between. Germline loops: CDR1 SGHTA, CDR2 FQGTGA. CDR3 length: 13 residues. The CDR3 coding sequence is TGTGCCAGCAGCTTAGTAGGGCGTGAAGGCTACACCTTC. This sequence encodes CASSLVGREGYTF.

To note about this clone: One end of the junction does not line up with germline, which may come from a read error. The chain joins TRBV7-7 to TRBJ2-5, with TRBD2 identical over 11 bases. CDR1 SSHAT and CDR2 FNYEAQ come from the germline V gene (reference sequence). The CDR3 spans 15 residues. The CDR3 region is CASSFGTSGVWTQYF. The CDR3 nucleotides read TGTGCTAGCAGCTTCGGGACTAGCGGTGTGTGGACCCAGTACTTC. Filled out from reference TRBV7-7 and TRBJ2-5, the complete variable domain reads GAGVSQSPRYKVTKRGQDVTLRCDPISSHATLYWYQQALGQGPEFLTYFNYEAQPDKSGLPSDRFSAERPEGSISTLTIQRTEQRDSAMYRCASSFGTSGVWTQYFGPGTRLLVL.

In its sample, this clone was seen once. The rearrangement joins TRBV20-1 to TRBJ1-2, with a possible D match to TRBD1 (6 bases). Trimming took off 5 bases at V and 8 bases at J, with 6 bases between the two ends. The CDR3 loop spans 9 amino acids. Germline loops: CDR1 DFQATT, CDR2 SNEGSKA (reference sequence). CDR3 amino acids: CSAQGGYTF. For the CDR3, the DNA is TGCAGTGCTCAGGGGGGCTACACCTTC.

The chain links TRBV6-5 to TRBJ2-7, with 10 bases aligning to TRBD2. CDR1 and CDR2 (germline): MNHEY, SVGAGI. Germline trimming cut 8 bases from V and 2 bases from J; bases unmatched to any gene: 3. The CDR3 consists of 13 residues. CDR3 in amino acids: CASRTSGTYEQYF. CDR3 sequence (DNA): TGTGCCAGCCGGACTAGCGGTACCTACGAGCAGTACTTC.